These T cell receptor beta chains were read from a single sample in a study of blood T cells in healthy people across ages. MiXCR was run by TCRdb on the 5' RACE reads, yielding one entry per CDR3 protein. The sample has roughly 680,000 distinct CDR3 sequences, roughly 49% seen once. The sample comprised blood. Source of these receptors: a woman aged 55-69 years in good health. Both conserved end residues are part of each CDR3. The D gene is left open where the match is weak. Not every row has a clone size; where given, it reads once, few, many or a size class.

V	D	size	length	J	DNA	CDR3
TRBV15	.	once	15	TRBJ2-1	TGTGCCACCAGCAGAGATCCGAGGCCACAAGAGACCCAGTTCTTC	CATSRDPRPQETQFF
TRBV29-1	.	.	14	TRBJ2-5	TGCGGCGTTGAAAGTGGGCACGGCCAAGAGACCCAGTACTTC	CGVESGHGQETQYF
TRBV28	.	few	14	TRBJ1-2	TGTGCCAGCAGTTTGACGGGGGCAGGATATGGCTACACCTTC	CASSLTGAGYGYTF
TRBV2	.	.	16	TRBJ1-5	TGTGCCAGCAGTGAAGATGAGGGTAAGGGCAATCAGCCCCAGCATTTT	CASSEDEGKGNQPQHF
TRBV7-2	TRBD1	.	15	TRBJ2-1	TGTGCCAGCAGCTTCCAGGGGGCCACCTACAATGAGCAGTTCTTC	CASSFQGATYNEQFF
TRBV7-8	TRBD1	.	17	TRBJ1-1	TGTGCCAGCAGCTCCCGGGACAGGGGGACCGTTGACACTGAAGCTTTCTTT	CASSSRDRGTVDTEAFF
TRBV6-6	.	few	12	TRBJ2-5	TGTGCCAGCAGTTACCTCCGTGAGCAGCAGTACTTC	CASSYLREQQYF
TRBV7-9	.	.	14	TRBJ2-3	TGTGCCAGCAGCTTAGGGCTGGGTATGGAGGGACAGTATTTT	CASSLGLGMEGQYF
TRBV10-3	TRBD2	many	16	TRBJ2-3	TGTGCCATCAGTGAGTCCGGGACTAGCGAGGCAGATACGCAGTATTTT	CAISESGTSEADTQYF
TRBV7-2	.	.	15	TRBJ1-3	TGTGCCAGCAGCTTACTTCGTACCTCTGGAAACACCATATATTTT	CASSLLRTSGNTIYF
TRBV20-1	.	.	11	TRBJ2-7	TGCAGTGCTAGTCACGGCTACGAGCAGTACTTC	CSASHGYEQYF
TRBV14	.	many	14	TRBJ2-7	TGTGCCAGCAGCCAAGAAGCCCCAGCATTCGAGCAGTACTTC	CASSQEAPAFEQYF
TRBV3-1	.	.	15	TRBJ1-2	TGTGCCAGCAGCCGTGCGGTGGGGCAGGGCTATGGCTACACCTTC	CASSRAVGQGYGYTF
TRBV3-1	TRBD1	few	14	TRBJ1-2	TGTGCCAGCAGCCGGTTCGGGACAGGGTCAAGCTACACCTTC	CASSRFGTGSSYTF
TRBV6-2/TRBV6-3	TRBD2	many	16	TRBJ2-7	TGTGCCAGCAATGGCGGGGGTAACGGCCGCTTCTACGAGCAGTACTTC	CASNGGGNGRFYEQYF
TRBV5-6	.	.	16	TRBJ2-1	TGTGCCAGCGCCTGGCGGGCGTGGGGGCACTACAATGAGCAGTTCTTC	CASAWRAWGHYNEQFF
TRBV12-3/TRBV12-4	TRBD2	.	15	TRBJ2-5	TGTGCCAGCAGGCCCGAGGGCGGGGGCCAAGAGACCCAGTACTTC	CASRPEGGGQETQYF
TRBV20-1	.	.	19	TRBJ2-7	TGCAGTGCTAGAGATTGGACGGTGGGGTTTCCCGATAGCTCCTACGAGCAGTACTTC	CSARDWTVGFPDSSYEQYF
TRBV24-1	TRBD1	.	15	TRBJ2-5	TGTGCCACTAGTGACCGACAGGGGGGCAAAGAGACCCAGTACTTC	CATSDRQGGKETQYF
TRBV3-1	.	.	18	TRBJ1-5	TGTGCCAGCAGCCAGGCATTCCCATCTAGTAAGGGCAATCAGCCCCAGCATTTT	CASSQAFPSSKGNQPQHF
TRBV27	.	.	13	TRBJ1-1	TGTGCCAGCAGTTTACGAAGTACGACTGAAGCTTTCTTT	CASSLRSTTEAFF
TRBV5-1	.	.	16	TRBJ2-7	TGCGCCAGCAGCTTGAGTTTAGGGGTCACAAGGAACGAGCAGTACTTC	CASSLSLGVTRNEQYF
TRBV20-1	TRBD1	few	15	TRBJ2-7	TGCAGTGCGACACCCCGGGACAGGGGGAGCTACGAGCAGTACTTC	CSATPRDRGSYEQYF
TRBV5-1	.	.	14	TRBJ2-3	TGCGCCAGCAGCCAAAGACAGGTCCCAGATACGCAGTATTTT	CASSQRQVPDTQYF
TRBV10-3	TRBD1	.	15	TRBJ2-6	TGTGCCATCGGGACAGGGTGGCCTGGGGCCAACGTCCTGACTTTC	CAIGTGWPGANVLTF
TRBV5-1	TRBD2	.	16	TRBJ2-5	TGCGCCAGCAGCTTGGACGGGAGGGTAAAACAAGAGACCCAGTACTTC	CASSLDGRVKQETQYF
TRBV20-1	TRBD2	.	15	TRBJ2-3	TGCAGTGCGCAACTAGCGGGAGGGAGGAGGGATACGCAGTATTTT	CSAQLAGGRRDTQYF
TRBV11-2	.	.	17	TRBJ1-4	TGTGCCAGCAGCTTAGTCCGGGGGGCACGGGGTGGAGAAAAACTGTTTTTT	CASSLVRGARGGEKLFF
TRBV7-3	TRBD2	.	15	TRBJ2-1	TGTGCCAGCAGCTTTCTAGCGGGAGCAGGGGATGAGCAGTTCTTC	CASSFLAGAGDEQFF
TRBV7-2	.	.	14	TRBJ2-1	TGTGCCAGCAGCTTTCGTTCCAGCTACAATGAGCAGTTCTTC	CASSFRSSYNEQFF
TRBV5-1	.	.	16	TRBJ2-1	TGCGCCAGCAGCGTCGGGACTGTAGGGAGACAAGAGACCCAGTTCTTC	CASSVGTVGRQETQFF
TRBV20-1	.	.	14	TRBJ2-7	TGCAGTGCTCCTCCTCGGAGCTCCTACAATGAGCAGTACTTC	CSAPPRSSYNEQYF
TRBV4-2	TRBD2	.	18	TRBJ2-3	TGTGCCTGCAGCCAAGAAAGGCTAGCGGGAGGGCCAAGAGATACGCAGTATTTT	CACSQERLAGGPRDTQYF
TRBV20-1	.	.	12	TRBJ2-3	TGCAGTGCTAGAGCTCAGGGAGATACGCAGTATTTT	CSARAQGDTQYF
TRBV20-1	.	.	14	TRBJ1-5	TGCAGTGCTAGAAATGAGCGGACTAATCAGCCCCAGCATTTT	CSARNERTNQPQHF
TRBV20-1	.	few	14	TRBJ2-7	TGCAGTGCTAGAGGCCAAACTTACAACTACGAGCAGTACTTC	CSARGQTYNYEQYF
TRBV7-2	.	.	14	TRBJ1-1	TGTGCCAGCAACGAAGGAGGCGGGAACACTGAAGCTTTCTTT	CASNEGGGNTEAFF
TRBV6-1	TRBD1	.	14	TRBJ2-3	TGTGCCAGCAACCGGGACAGTTCCACAGATACGCAGTATTTT	CASNRDSSTDTQYF
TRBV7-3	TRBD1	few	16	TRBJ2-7	TGTGCCAGCAGCGTACAATCGACAGGGCGCACCTACGAGCAGTACTTC	CASSVQSTGRTYEQYF
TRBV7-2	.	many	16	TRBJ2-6	TGTGCCAGCAGCTTAGAAGGAACCCCCGGGGCCAACGTCCTGACTTTC	CASSLEGTPGANVLTF
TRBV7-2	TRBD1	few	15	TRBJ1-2	TGTGCCAGCAGCTTATCCGGGACAGCCCACTATGGCTACACCTTC	CASSLSGTAHYGYTF
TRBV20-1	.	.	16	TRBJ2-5	TGCAGTGCTAGAGAGGGGCCACTGCATGTTCAAGAGACCCAGTACTTC	CSAREGPLHVQETQYF
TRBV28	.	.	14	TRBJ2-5	TGTGCCAGCAGTTTACGGACAGCTACCGGGGAGCAGTACTTC	CASSLRTATGEQYF
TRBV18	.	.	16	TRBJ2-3	TGTGCCAGCTCACCATTGGTCCCCCAGACAGAAGATACGCAGTATTTT	CASSPLVPQTEDTQYF
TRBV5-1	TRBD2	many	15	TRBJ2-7	TGCGCCAGCAGCCTGGGCCCAGCGGGAGCCTACGAGCAGTACTTC	CASSLGPAGAYEQYF
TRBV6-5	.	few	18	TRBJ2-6	TGTGCCAGCAGTTACTCACCAGGGACTCTGAATGGGGCCAACGTCCTGACTTTC	CASSYSPGTLNGANVLTF
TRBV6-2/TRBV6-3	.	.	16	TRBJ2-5	TGTGCCAGCAGCGGTAGTCACGGTCGAGGAGCGGGGACCCAGTACTTC	CASSGSHGRGAGTQYF
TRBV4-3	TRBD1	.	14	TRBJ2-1	TGCGCCAGCAGCCAAGATAACAGGGGCTACGAGCAGTTCTTC	CASSQDNRGYEQFF
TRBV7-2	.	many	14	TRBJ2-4	TGTGCCAGCAGCCCAGGGGTAGCCAAAAACATTCAGTACTTC	CASSPGVAKNIQYF
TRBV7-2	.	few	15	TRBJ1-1	TGTGCCAGCAGTACTAATGGAGGACAGAACACTGAAGCTTTCTTT	CASSTNGGQNTEAFF
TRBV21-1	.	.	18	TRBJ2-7	TGTGCCAGCAGCGGGGACAGAAACCGGGACTCCACGAGGGAAGAGCAGTACTTC	CASSGDRNRDSTREEQYF
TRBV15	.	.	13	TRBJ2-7	TGTGCCACCAGCAGAGAGGGGGTCTACGAGCAGTACTTC	CATSREGVYEQYF
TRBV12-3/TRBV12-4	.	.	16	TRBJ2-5	TGTGCCAGCAGTTTATTTAGCGCGAGGGAGCAAGAGACCCAGTACTTC	CASSLFSAREQETQYF
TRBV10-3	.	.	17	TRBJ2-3	TGTGCCATCAGTCTCCAACCCCCTCGTGTCCCCACAGATACGCAGTATTTT	CAISLQPPRVPTDTQYF
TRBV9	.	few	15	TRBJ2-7	TGTGCCAGCAGCGCGACAGCCTCCTTCGCCTACGAGCAGTACTTC	CASSATASFAYEQYF
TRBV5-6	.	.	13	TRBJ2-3	TGTGCCAACAGCACCCGACGGTTAGATACGCAGTATTTT	CANSTRRLDTQYF
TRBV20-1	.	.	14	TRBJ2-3	TGCAGTGCTAGGGCAGGGGGGGTCACAGATACGCAGTATTTT	CSARAGGVTDTQYF
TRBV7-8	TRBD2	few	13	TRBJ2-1	TGTGCCAGCAGCCCTGAGCGGGAACTGGGGCAGTTCTTC	CASSPERELGQFF
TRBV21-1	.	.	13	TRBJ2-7	TGTGCCAGCAGCACTCCCCCATTTTACGAGCAGTACTTC	CASSTPPFYEQYF